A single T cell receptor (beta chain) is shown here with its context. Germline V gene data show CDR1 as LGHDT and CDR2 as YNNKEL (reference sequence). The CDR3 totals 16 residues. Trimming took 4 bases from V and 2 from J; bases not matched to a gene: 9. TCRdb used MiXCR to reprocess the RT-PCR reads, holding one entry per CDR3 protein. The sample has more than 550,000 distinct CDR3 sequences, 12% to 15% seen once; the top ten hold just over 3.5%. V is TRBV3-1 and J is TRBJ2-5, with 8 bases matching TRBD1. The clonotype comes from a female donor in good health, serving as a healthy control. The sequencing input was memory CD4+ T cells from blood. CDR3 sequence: CASSRGPGTGQETQYF. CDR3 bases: TGTGCCAGCAGCCGTGGGCCAGGGACAGGACAAGAGACCCAGTACTTC.